The clone carrying this T cell receptor beta chain was counted only a few times. The record originates from a study of blood T cell repertoires in COVID-19. Study context: Sites in the United States, Italy and Spain provided acute and convalescent COVID-19 samples. The analysed material was cDNA or gDNA that came from T cells, B-cell-depleted T cells, or PBMCs.

There are 14 residues in the CDR3. With V trimmed by 6 bases and J by 4 bases, 2 bases remained unmatched. Germline V CDR1 and CDR2: MNHEY, SVGAGI. In the study's own analysis: Amplification of reference gene primers provided the estimated nucleated cell counts. Sequencing used immunoSEQ multiplex PCR; TCRdb keeps in-frame clones, though not all of them. The V and J calls and the clone size are those of that table, but D and trimming were determined from the DNA. The table lists over 50,000 clones, 86% of them singletons. The sample taken for sequencing was peripheral blood. The V call is TRBV6-5, the J call TRBJ1-4; 10 bases fit TRBD1. The source is a man older than 75 with acute or convalescent COVID-19. Written as DNA, the CDR3 is TGTGCCAGCAGAAGGACAGGGGGTAATGAAAAACTGTTTTTT. Amino acid sequence: CASRRTGGNEKLFF.